The rows below give T cell receptor beta chains drawn from one sample of a study of cytomegalovirus exposure and HLA in healthy donors. The table came from immunoSEQ multiplex PCR; TCRdb's copy has only in-frame clones and leaves some out. The data show approximately 140,000 clones, around 83% seen once. What was sequenced was PBMCs. These receptors were collected from a man aged 50-60 years in good health and CMV-seronegative. Both conserved end residues are part of each CDR3. The order of the fields is D gene, V gene, J gene, clone size, CDR3 protein, CDR3 DNA. A D gene is named only where the DNA matches it firmly. Clone size is shown for a subset of rows, as once, few, many or a class of expanded clone.

D: -; V: TRBV6-5; J: TRBJ1-5; size: -; CDR3: CASRVRGSNQPQHF; DNA: TGTGCCAGCAGGGTCCGAGGTAGCAATCAGCCCCAGCATTTT
D: -; V: TRBV9; J: TRBJ2-5; size: few; CDR3: CASSTSPSEETQYF; DNA: TGTGCCAGCAGCACTAGCCCCAGCGAAGAGACCCAGTACTTC
D: TRBD1; V: TRBV9; J: TRBJ1-1; size: -; CDR3: CASRGQGAYTEAFF; DNA: TGTGCCAGCAGGGGACAGGGGGCATACACTGAAGCTTTCTTT
D: TRBD1; V: TRBV10-3; J: TRBJ1-5; size: -; CDR3: CAISTGVGQPQHF; DNA: TGTGCCATCAGCACAGGGGTTGGTCAGCCCCAGCATTTT
D: -; V: TRBV29-1; J: TRBJ1-1; size: -; CDR3: CSVAWGGMNTEAFF; DNA: TGCAGCGTTGCGTGGGGAGGAATGAACACTGAAGCTTTCTTT
D: -; V: TRBV9; J: TRBJ2-1; size: -; CDR3: CASSVRGDYDEQFF; DNA: TGTGCCAGCAGCGTCAGGGGGGATTACGATGAGCAGTTCTTC
D: -; V: TRBV21-1; J: TRBJ1-5; size: -; CDR3: CASSKGSGDDQPQHF; DNA: TGTGCCAGCAGCAAGGGGTCAGGGGACGATCAGCCCCAGCATTTT
D: TRBD2; V: TRBV27; J: TRBJ2-3; size: -; CDR3: CASSLDPGGAGDTQYF; DNA: TGTGCCAGCAGTTTAGATCCCGGGGGGGCCGGTGATACGCAGTATTTT
D: TRBD1; V: TRBV6-1; J: TRBJ1-1; size: -; CDR3: CASIRSTGSMAEAFF; DNA: TGTGCCAGCATTCGGTCGACAGGGTCGATGGCTGAAGCTTTCTTT
D: -; V: TRBV5-8; J: TRBJ2-6; size: -; CDR3: CASSFDRSSGANVLTF; DNA: TGTGCCAGCAGCTTCGACAGAAGTTCTGGGGCCAACGTCCTGACTTTC
D: TRBD2; V: TRBV20-1; J: TRBJ2-1; size: -; CDR3: CSAIPGGEQFF; DNA: TGCAGTGCTATACCCGGGGGGGAGCAGTTCTTC
D: -; V: TRBV29-1; J: TRBJ2-3; size: -; CDR3: CSVEPSGTDTQYF; DNA: TGCAGCGTTGAACCTAGCGGCACAGATACGCAGTATTTT
D: -; V: TRBV25-1; J: TRBJ2-1; size: -; CDR3: CASRPEDYNEQFF; DNA: TGTGCCTCCCGCCCGGAGGACTACAATGAGCAGTTCTTC
D: -; V: TRBV7-2; J: TRBJ1-5; size: -; CDR3: CASSADSRTSYSNQPQHF; DNA: TGTGCCAGCAGCGCCGACAGTAGAACGTCATATAGCAATCAGCCCCAGCATTTT
D: -; V: TRBV6-6; J: TRBJ2-1; size: -; CDR3: CASSYSDQAKNEQFF; DNA: TGTGCCAGCAGTTACTCCGACCAGGCGAAGAATGAGCAGTTCTTC
D: -; V: TRBV2; J: TRBJ2-5; size: -; CDR3: CASSEAAETQYF; DNA: TGTGCCAGCAGTGAAGCGGCAGAGACCCAGTACTTC
D: TRBD1; V: TRBV14; J: TRBJ1-1; size: -; CDR3: CASSHRQGNTEAFF; DNA: TGTGCCAGCAGCCATCGACAGGGGAACACTGAAGCTTTCTTT
D: TRBD1; V: TRBV4-2; J: TRBJ1-2; size: once; CDR3: CASSRYWLDRAGYGYTF; DNA: TGTGCCAGCAGCCGCTACTGGTTGGACAGGGCGGGCTATGGCTACACCTTC
D: -; V: TRBV4-1; J: TRBJ2-7; size: once; CDR3: CASSQEERSSYEQYF; DNA: TGCGCCAGCAGCCAAGAGGAAAGGAGCTCCTACGAGCAGTACTTC
D: -; V: TRBV5-1; J: TRBJ1-2; size: -; CDR3: CASGLAGHGYTF; DNA: TGCGCCAGCGGCTTGGCAGGCCACGGCTACACCTTC
D: -; V: TRBV2; J: TRBJ1-2; size: -; CDR3: CATGQYGSSLGGYTF; DNA: TGTGCCACCGGACAGTATGGTAGCTCACTAGGTGGCTACACCTTC
D: TRBD2; V: TRBV10-2; J: TRBJ2-5; size: once; CDR3: CASTETSGGAETQYF; DNA: TGCGCCAGCACCGAGACTAGCGGGGGGGCAGAGACCCAGTACTTC
D: -; V: TRBV7-9; J: TRBJ1-6; size: -; CDR3: CASSLAHPAPLHF; DNA: TGTGCCAGCAGCTTAGCGCACCCCGCGCCCCTCCACTTT
D: -; V: TRBV5-8; J: TRBJ2-4; size: few; CDR3: CASSFKSVAKNIQYF; DNA: TGTGCCAGCAGCTTCAAGAGCGTAGCCAAAAACATTCAGTACTTC
D: TRBD1; V: TRBV5-1; J: TRBJ2-3; size: -; CDR3: CASSRMGTDITDTQYF; DNA: TGCGCCAGCAGCAGAATGGGGACAGACATCACAGATACGCAGTATTTT
D: -; V: TRBV7-9; J: TRBJ1-1; size: -; CDR3: CASSGQPNTEAFF; DNA: TGTGCCAGCAGCGGACAGCCGAACACTGAAGCTTTCTTT
D: TRBD1; V: TRBV12-5; J: TRBJ2-1; size: -; CDR3: CASGTRGNEQFF; DNA: TGTGCTAGTGGTACCAGGGGGAATGAGCAGTTCTTC
D: TRBD1; V: TRBV5-1; J: TRBJ2-7; size: -; CDR3: CASRDRDYEQYF; DNA: TGCGCCAGCCGGGACAGGGATTACGAGCAGTACTTC
D: TRBD2; V: TRBV27; J: TRBJ2-2; size: -; CDR3: CASSPTSGGTGELFF; DNA: TGTGCCAGCAGTCCGACTAGCGGGGGTACCGGGGAGCTGTTTTTT
D: -; V: TRBV5-1; J: TRBJ2-6; size: -; CDR3: CASSPQAGSSGANVLTF; DNA: TGCGCCAGCAGCCCCCAAGCCGGGTCCTCTGGGGCCAACGTCCTGACTTTC
D: -; V: TRBV6-5; J: TRBJ1-6; size: -; CDR3: CASSYDGIGSPLHF; DNA: TGTGCCAGCAGTTACGACGGGATCGGGTCACCCCTCCACTTT
D: TRBD1; V: TRBV4-3; J: TRBJ1-3; size: -; CDR3: CASSQSVQGAGNTIYF; DNA: TGCGCCAGCAGCCAAAGCGTTCAGGGGGCTGGAAACACCATATATTTT
D: -; V: TRBV13; J: TRBJ1-5; size: -; CDR3: CASSLRYSNQPQHF; DNA: TGTGCCAGCAGCTTGAGGTATAGCAATCAGCCCCAGCATTTT
D: TRBD1; V: TRBV6-6; J: TRBJ2-7; size: -; CDR3: CASSYRTGPTYEQYF; DNA: TGTGCCAGCAGTTACAGGACAGGGCCCACCTACGAGCAGTACTTC
D: TRBD2; V: TRBV2; J: TRBJ2-1; size: -; CDR3: CASSGGGDEQFF; DNA: TGTGCCAGCAGCGGGGGGGGCGATGAGCAGTTCTTC
D: -; V: TRBV4-2; J: TRBJ2-3; size: once; CDR3: CASSQAQISDTQYF; DNA: TGTGCCAGCAGCCAAGCTCAGATCTCAGATACGCAGTATTTT
D: -; V: TRBV18; J: TRBJ2-5; size: -; CDR3: CASSPDRTLGGETQYF; DNA: TGTGCCAGCTCACCAGACAGGACCCTTGGTGGAGAGACCCAGTACTTC
D: -; V: TRBV29-1; J: TRBJ1-1; size: -; CDR3: CSVEGAGAYTEAFF; DNA: TGCAGCGTTGAAGGGGCTGGGGCGTACACTGAAGCTTTCTTT
D: -; V: TRBV18; J: TRBJ2-3; size: -; CDR3: CASSPPADTQYF; DNA: TGTGCCAGCTCACCACCAGCCGATACGCAGTATTTT
D: -; V: TRBV19; J: TRBJ1-6; size: -; CDR3: CASSIIAGGVLNSPLHF; DNA: TGTGCCAGTAGTATAATCGCCGGGGGGGTTTTAAATTCACCCCTCCACTTT
D: TRBD2; V: TRBV12-5; J: TRBJ2-7; size: -; CDR3: CASGLLTSGSLVPYEQYF; DNA: TGTGCTAGTGGTTTGCTGACTAGCGGGAGTCTTGTACCCTACGAGCAGTACTTC
D: TRBD2; V: TRBV7-9; J: TRBJ2-1; size: -; CDR3: CASSLALTSGANEQFF; DNA: TGTGCCAGCAGCTTAGCGTTAACTAGCGGGGCCAATGAGCAGTTCTTC
D: TRBD1; V: TRBV27; J: TRBJ2-7; size: -; CDR3: CASSSPDRGLYEQYF; DNA: TGTGCCAGCAGTTCTCCCGACAGGGGGCTCTACGAGCAGTACTTC
D: TRBD1; V: TRBV7-2; J: TRBJ2-7; size: -; CDR3: CASSVSTGSSYEQYF; DNA: TGTGCCAGCAGCGTATCGACAGGGTCTTCCTACGAGCAGTACTTC
D: -; V: TRBV10-3; J: TRBJ1-6; size: -; CDR3: CAVRGQVDNSPLHF; DNA: TGTGCCGTTAGGGGACAAGTTGATAATTCACCCCTCCACTTT
D: -; V: TRBV30; J: TRBJ1-1; size: -; CDR3: CAYYRIEAFF; DNA: TGTGCCTACTACAGGATTGAAGCTTTCTTT